Sequencing of this T cell receptor beta chain was carried out in a study of shared clonotypes between healthy human individuals. As for the study in general: Contributing individuals were a couple of females and a few males aged 18 to 49.

Sequencing used immunoSEQ multiplex PCR; TCRdb keeps in-frame clones, though not all of them. This table has approximately 1.5 million clones, approximately 98% appearing once. On this clone itself: Antigen: not known.

All donors qualified as healthy HIV-negative adults and had experienced no recent acute infections or vaccinations. Between the trimmed V and J ends, which lost 2 bases and 4 bases, there was a span of 10 bases. Germline V lookup: CDR1 SGHNT, CDR2 YYREEE (reference sequence). This CDR3 has 14 amino acids. The study, taken as a whole, reports: Represented diversity (both genetic and exposure-history) was limited by the small number of donors. Incomplete sequencing of sorted subsets was indicated by rarefaction despite large depth.

The TCR comes from a young man in good health. The chain recombines TRBV5-4 with TRBJ2-1; D gene uncertain. Source material: naive CD4+ T cells sorted from blood. As to subset: CD45RA+ positively selected. The CDR3 sequence: CASSLKAGYNEQFF. The CDR3 DNA sequence: TGTGCCAGCAGCTTAAAGGCAGGTTACAATGAGCAGTTCTTC. The complete variable domain, with remaining parts taken from reference TRBV5-4 and TRBJ2-1, reads ETGVTQSPTHLIKTRGQQVTLRCSSQSGHNTVSWYQQALGQGPQFIFQYYREEENGRGNFPPRFSGLQFPNYSSELNVNALELDDSALYLCASSLKAGYNEQFFGPGTRLTVL.